The entry below describes one T cell receptor beta chain. Its cognate antigen is unknown. The sample originates from a study of cytomegalovirus exposure and HLA in healthy donors. Study-wide background: The Caucasian-associated ancestry cluster contained 81% of the approximately 400 genotyped donors.

The CDR3 loop spans 15 amino acids. In germline, CDR1 is MNHEY, CDR2 SMNVEV (reference sequence). Trimming took 2 bases from V and 0 from J, leaving 11 bases between them. 13 Jbeta primers and 60 Vbeta primers were used for the PCR. The data were produced by immunoSEQ multiplex PCR, yet TCRdb's version contains in-frame clones alone and is incomplete. The table counts 120,000 to 150,000 clones; around 1.5% lies in the top ten. Points from the study as a whole: There were three CMV-associated chains whose specificity for CMV antigens was confirmed in vitro. Serostatus for CMV was the only available immune exposure information.

The chain uses TRBV27 and TRBJ2-7, with D perhaps matching TRBD2 (5 bases). This receptor was identified in a woman aged 50 to 60 in good health and CMV-seronegative. Sequences were obtained from PBMCs. The CDR3 DNA is TGTGCCAGCAGTTTAATGCGGGTGAGCTCCTACGAGCAGTACTTC. The encoded protein is CASSLMRVSSYEQYF.